The T cell receptor beta chain described here comes from a study of T cells after yellow fever vaccination. TCRdb re-analysed the 5' RACE reads in MiXCR, keeping a single row per CDR3 protein. The data contain 500,000 to 650,000 distinct CDR3 sequences, over 9% of them seen just once; the ten biggest clones take up about 16%. The CDR3 is made up of 15 amino acids. V dropped 5 bases and J dropped 7; count of bases not matched to a gene: 11. Germline CDR1 SGHTA, CDR2 FQGTGA. The material was PBMCs, obtained on the day of the yellow fever booster vaccination. This rearrangement joins TRBV7-3 to TRBJ2-1; TRBD2 aligns across 7 bases. The TCR originated in a man younger than 40 who received the YFV17D yellow fever vaccine. CDR3 coding DNA: TGTGCCAGCAGCCCTAGTCCCGGGACTAAGAATGAGCAGTTCTTC. This gives the protein CASSPSPGTKNEQFF.